This T cell receptor beta chain was captured in a study of blood T cell repertoires in COVID-19. Study summary: In each case, the material was cDNA or gDNA derived from T cells, B-cell-depleted T cells, or PBMCs.

Assay: immunoSEQ multiplex PCR; the TCRdb copy retains only in-frame clones and omits some. The sample contains 250,000 to 350,000 clones, about four fifths of which appear only once. V was cut by 4 bases and J by 4 bases, with 15 bases left in between. The CDR3 totals 15 residues. Germline loops: CDR1 LNHDA, CDR2 SQIVND (reference sequence). The specimen sequenced was peripheral blood. The TCR was taken from a human donor with COVID-19, enrolled during active disease. The donor label of this sample is uncertain. The gene calls are TRBV19 and TRBJ2-3; D remains unclear. The DNA of the CDR3 is TGTGCCAGTAGTACGCGCCTCGGTGTCTCAGATACGCAGTATTTT. It codes for CASSTRLGVSDTQYF.